The rows below give T cell receptor beta chains drawn from one sample of a study of cytomegalovirus exposure and HLA in healthy donors. Clones were sequenced by immunoSEQ multiplex PCR, and TCRdb holds only the in-frame ones, with some missing. The table has fewer than 75,000 clones, 79% seen once; the top ten hold just under 3%. Sequenced material: PBMCs. These receptors all stem from a woman aged 25 to 39 in good health and CMV-seronegative. CDR3s include the opening cysteine and the closing phenylalanine or tryptophan. D genes are given only for firm matches. Clone sizes are given selectively: once, few, many, or a class where the clone is expanded.

cdr3_length d_call j_call v_call clone_size cdr3_nt cdr3_aa
14 NA TRBJ2-1 TRBV18 NA TGTGCCAGCTCACCCCCCCCGGGGGTCAATGAGCAGTTCTTC CASSPPPGVNEQFF
15 TRBD1 TRBJ2-7 TRBV6-5 NA TGTGCCAGCAGTTCTGGACAGGTTTCTCCTTACGAGCAGTACTTC CASSSGQVSPYEQYF
11 NA TRBJ1-2 TRBV7-9 NA TGTGCCAGCAGCTCCCTAAGTGGCTACACCTTC CASSSLSGYTF
15 NA TRBJ2-3 TRBV5-1 NA TGCGCCAGCAGCTTGGAACAGGGTGGAGTAGATACGCAGTATTTT CASSLEQGGVDTQYF
14 NA TRBJ1-1 TRBV6-1 few TGTGCCAGCAGGGAAGGCCAGGGGTTGACTGAAGCTTTCTTT CASREGQGLTEAFF
15 NA TRBJ1-1 TRBV27 NA TGTGCCAGCAGTTGGCTCCCCTCTGGGAACACTGAAGCTTTCTTT CASSWLPSGNTEAFF
16 TRBD1 TRBJ1-1 TRBV10-3 NA TGTGCCATCAGTGACCCTAGACAGGGGGAGGACACTGAAGCTTTCTTT CAISDPRQGEDTEAFF
15 NA TRBJ1-4 TRBV4-3 NA TGCGCCAGCAGCCCGAAGGGGCGAGCTAATGAAAAACTGTTTTTT CASSPKGRANEKLFF
16 NA TRBJ1-4 TRBV5-1 NA TGCGCCAGCATAAATGGGGGGAAGGGACCTAATGAAAAACTGTTTTTT CASINGGKGPNEKLFF
13 NA TRBJ1-5 TRBV6-1 few TGTGCCAGCGGATTGGACAGAGTGGAACCCCAGCATTTT CASGLDRVEPQHF
15 TRBD1 TRBJ2-7 TRBV19 NA TGTGCCAGTAGTACCCCGGGACAGATACCTGGTGAGCAGTACTTC CASSTPGQIPGEQYF
12 NA TRBJ2-2 TRBV19 NA TGTGCCAGTAGTATCGGGTCGGGGGAGCTGTTTTTT CASSIGSGELFF
15 NA TRBJ1-2 TRBV30 NA TGTGCCTGGAGTGTTAGGAGTGGAGCTAACTATGGCTACACCTTC CAWSVRSGANYGYTF
18 TRBD2 TRBJ2-5 TRBV18 NA TGTGCCAGCTCACCACTAGCGGAACTAGCGGGAGTGGGAGAGACCCAGTACTTC CASSPLAELAGVGETQYF
13 TRBD1 TRBJ1-4 TRBV27 NA TGTGCCAGCAGTTTCGCAGGGGGTGAAAAACTGTTTTTT CASSFAGGEKLFF
16 TRBD2 TRBJ2-2 TRBV19 NA TGTGCCAGTAGCCTGGGCGGGAGGGCCTACACCGGGGAGCTGTTTTTT CASSLGGRAYTGELFF
14 NA TRBJ1-1 TRBV4-1 once TGCGCCAGCAGCCAAGGGGCGGGGTTGGCTGAAGCTTTCTTT CASSQGAGLAEAFF
13 NA TRBJ1-1 TRBV5-5 NA TGTGCCAGCAGCTTCGGGATGAACACTGAAGCTTTCTTT CASSFGMNTEAFF
16 NA TRBJ1-1 TRBV21-1 NA TGTGCCAGATCGAAGGGGGCGTTGAGGGGGAACACTGAAGCTTTCTTT CARSKGALRGNTEAFF
15 NA TRBJ1-3 TRBV28 once TGTGCCAGCAGTTTTTCTCCTTACTCTGGAAACACCATATATTTT CASSFSPYSGNTIYF
15 NA TRBJ1-1 TRBV11-3 NA TGTGCCAGCAGCTTTGTCCTAGGACAAGTGACTGAAGCTTTCTTT CASSFVLGQVTEAFF
16 TRBD1 TRBJ1-6 TRBV7-2 NA TGTGCCAGCAGCTTAGTGTCGGGACAGGGATCTTCACCCCTCCACTTT CASSLVSGQGSSPLHF
13 NA TRBJ2-1 TRBV14 NA TGTGCCAGCAGCCAAGGGAATGAGGCGGTGAAGTTCTTC CASSQGNEAVKFF
14 NA TRBJ2-1 TRBV5-4 NA TGTGCCAGCAGCTCACGTGGGGCTAACAATGAGCAGTTCTTC CASSSRGANNEQFF
15 TRBD1 TRBJ2-1 TRBV19 NA TGTGCCAGTAGTGGTACAGGGGGCCCCTACAATGAGCAGTTCTTC CASSGTGGPYNEQFF
13 NA TRBJ2-7 TRBV7-9 NA TGTGCCAGCAGCTTCCCGGACAGATACGAGCAGTACTTC CASSFPDRYEQYF
16 TRBD1 TRBJ1-3 TRBV19 once TGTGCCAGTAGTATAGGTAGTCCCGGGACAGGGAGCCCCATATATTTT CASSIGSPGTGSPIYF